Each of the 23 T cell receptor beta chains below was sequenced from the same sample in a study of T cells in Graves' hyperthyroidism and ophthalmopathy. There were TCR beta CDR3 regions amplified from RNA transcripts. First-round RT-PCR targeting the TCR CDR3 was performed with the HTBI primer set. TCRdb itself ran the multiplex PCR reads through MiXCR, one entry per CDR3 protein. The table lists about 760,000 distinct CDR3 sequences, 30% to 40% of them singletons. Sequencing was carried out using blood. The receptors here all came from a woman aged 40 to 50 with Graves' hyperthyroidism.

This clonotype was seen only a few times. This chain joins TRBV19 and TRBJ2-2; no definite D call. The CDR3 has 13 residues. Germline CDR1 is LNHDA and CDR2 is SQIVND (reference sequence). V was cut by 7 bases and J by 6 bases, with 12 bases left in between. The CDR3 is CASNYGHSGELFF. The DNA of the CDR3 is TGTGCCAGTAATTATGGGCATTCCGGGGAGCTGTTTTTT.

CDR3 nucleotide sequence: TGTGCCAGCAGTTTGTTCAGAGAGTCCTCCTACGAGCAGTACTTC. It is translated as CASSLFRESSYEQYF. The chain joins TRBV6-2 or TRBV6-3 to TRBJ2-7, with D uncertain. The ends were cut back, 4 bases at V and 0 bases at J, with 13 bases in the middle. This CDR3 is 15 amino acids long. Germline assignment: CDR1 MNHEY and CDR2 SVGEGT.

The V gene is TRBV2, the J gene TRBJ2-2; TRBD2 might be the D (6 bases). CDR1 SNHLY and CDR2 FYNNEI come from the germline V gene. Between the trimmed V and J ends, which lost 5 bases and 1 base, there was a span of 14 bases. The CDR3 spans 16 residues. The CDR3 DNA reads TGTGCCAGCAGTTACCCAGGGAGGATGAACACCGGGGAGCTGTTTTTT. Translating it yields CASSYPGRMNTGELFF.

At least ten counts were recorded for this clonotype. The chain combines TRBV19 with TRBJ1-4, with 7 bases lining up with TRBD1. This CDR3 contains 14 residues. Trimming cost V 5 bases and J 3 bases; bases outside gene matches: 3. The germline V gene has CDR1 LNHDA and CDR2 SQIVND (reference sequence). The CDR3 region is CASSHRGPNEKLFF. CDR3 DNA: TGTGCCAGTAGTCACAGGGGACCTAATGAAAAACTGTTTTTT. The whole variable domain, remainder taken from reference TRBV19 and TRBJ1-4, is DGGITQSPKYLFRKEGQNVTLSCEQNLNHDAMYWYRQDPGQGLRLIYYSQIVNDFQKGDIAEGYSVSREKKESFPLTVTSAQKNPTAFYLCASSHRGPNEKLFFGSGTQLSVL.

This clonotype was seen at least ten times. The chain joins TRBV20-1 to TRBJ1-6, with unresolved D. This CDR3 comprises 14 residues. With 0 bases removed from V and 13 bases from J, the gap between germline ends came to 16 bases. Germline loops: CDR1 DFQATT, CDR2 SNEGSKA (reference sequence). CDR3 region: CSAREEGSLWPLHF. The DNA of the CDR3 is TGCAGTGCTAGAGAGGAGGGCAGCCTTTGGCCCCTCCACTTT.

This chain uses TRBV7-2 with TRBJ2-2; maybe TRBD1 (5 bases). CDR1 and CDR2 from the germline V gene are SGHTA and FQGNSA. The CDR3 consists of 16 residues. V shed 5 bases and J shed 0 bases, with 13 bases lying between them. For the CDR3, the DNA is TGTGCCAGCAGCCCTACGGCAGGGTCGAACACCGGGGAGCTGTTTTTT. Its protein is CASSPTAGSNTGELFF.

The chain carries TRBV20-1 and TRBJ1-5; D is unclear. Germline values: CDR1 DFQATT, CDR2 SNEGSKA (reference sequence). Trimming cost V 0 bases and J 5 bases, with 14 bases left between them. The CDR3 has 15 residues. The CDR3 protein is CSARDRGSAYQPQHF. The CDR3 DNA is TGCAGTGCTAGAGATCGGGGATCGGCATATCAGCCCCAGCATTTT.

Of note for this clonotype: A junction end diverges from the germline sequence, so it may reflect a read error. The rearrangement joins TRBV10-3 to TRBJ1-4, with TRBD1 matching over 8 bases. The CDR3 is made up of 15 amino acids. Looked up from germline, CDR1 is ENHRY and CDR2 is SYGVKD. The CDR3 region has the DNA TGTGCCACCAGTGAGACAGGGGAGGGAAACGAAAAACTGTTTTTT. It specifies CATSETGEGNEKLFF.

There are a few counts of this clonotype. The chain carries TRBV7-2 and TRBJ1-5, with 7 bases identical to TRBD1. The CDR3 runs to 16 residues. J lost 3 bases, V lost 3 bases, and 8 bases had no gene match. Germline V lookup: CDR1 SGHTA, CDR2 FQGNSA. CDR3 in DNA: TGTGCCAGCAGCTTGAACAGGGGTGGAAACAATCAGCCCCAGCATTTT. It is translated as CASSLNRGGNNQPQHF. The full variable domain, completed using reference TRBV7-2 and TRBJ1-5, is GAGVSQSPSNKVTEKGKDVELRCDPISGHTALYWYRQSLGQGLEFLIYFQGNSAPDKSGLPSDRFSAERTGGSVSTLTIQRTQQEDSAVYLCASSLNRGGNNQPQHFGDGTRLSIL.

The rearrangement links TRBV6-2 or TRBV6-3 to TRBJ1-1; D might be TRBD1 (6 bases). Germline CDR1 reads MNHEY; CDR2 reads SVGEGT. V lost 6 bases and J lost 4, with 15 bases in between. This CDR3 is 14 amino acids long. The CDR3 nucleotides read TGTGCCAGCAGCCAGGGGCCGGGTAGCACTGAAGCTTTCTTT. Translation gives CASSQGPGSTEAFF.

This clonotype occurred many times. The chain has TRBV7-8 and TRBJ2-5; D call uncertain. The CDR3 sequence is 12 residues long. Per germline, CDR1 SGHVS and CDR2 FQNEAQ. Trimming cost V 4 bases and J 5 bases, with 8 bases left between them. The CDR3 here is CASSSLLETQYF. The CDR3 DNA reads TGTGCCAGCAGCTCCCTGTTGGAGACCCAGTACTTC.

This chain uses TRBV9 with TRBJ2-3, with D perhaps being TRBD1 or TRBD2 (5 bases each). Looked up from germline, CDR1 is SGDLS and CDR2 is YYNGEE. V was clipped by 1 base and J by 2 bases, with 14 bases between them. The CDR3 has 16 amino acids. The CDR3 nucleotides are TGTGCCAGCAGCGTATCTCTCGGGGACCTCACAGATACGCAGTATTTT. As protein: CASSVSLGDLTDTQYF.

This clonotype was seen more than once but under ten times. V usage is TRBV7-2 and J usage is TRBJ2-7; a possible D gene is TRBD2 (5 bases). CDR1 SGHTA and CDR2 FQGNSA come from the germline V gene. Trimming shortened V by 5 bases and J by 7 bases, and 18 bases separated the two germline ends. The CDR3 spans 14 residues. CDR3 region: CASSPPLRSGEQYF. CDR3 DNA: TGTGCCAGCAGCCCACCCCTACGGTCGGGGGAGCAGTACTTC.

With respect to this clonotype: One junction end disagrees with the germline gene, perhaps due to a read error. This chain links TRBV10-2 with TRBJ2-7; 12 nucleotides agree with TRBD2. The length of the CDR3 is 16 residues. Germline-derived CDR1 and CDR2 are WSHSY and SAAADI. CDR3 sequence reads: CASSQQTSGSSYEQYF. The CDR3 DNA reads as TGTGCCAGCAGTCAACAGACTAGCGGGAGCTCCTACGAGCAGTACTTC.

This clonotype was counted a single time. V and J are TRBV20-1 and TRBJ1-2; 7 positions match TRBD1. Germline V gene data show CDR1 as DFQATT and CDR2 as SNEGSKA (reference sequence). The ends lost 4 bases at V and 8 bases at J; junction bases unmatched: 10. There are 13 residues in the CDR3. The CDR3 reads CSANGEGAEGYTF. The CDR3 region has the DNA TGCAGTGCTAACGGGGAGGGGGCCGAAGGCTACACCTTC.

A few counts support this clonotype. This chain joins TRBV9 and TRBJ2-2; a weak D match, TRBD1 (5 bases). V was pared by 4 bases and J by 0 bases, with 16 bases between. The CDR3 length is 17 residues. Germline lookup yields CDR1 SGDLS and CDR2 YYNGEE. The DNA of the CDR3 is TGTGCCAGCAGCCAAACCTTGGGGCACCCGAACACCGGGGAGCTGTTTTTT. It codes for CASSQTLGHPNTGELFF.

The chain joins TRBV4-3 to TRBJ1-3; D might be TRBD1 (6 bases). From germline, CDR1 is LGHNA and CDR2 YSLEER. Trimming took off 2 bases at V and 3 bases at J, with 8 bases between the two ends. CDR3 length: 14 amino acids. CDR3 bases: TGCGCCAGCAGCCAAACAGGGTTTGGAAACACCATATATTTT. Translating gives CASSQTGFGNTIYF.

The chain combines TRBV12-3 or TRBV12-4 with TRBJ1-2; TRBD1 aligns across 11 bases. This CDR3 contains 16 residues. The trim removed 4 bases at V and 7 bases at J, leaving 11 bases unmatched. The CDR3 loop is CASSSSGTGGGGGYTF. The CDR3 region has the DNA TGTGCCAGCAGTTCATCCGGGACAGGGGGGGGAGGTGGCTACACCTTC.

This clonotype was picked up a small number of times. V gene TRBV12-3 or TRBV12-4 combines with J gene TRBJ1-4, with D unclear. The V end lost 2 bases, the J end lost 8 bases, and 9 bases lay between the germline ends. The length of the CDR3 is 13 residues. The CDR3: CASSLFRIEKLFF. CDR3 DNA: TGTGCCAGCAGTTTATTCCGCATAGAAAAACTGTTTTTT.

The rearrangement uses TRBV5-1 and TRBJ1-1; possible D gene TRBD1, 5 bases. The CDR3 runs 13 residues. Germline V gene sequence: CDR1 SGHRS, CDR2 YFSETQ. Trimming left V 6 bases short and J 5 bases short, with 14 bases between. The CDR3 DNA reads TGCGCCAGCACCTTCGGGGGGGGGACTGAAGCTTTCTTT. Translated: CASTFGGGTEAFF.

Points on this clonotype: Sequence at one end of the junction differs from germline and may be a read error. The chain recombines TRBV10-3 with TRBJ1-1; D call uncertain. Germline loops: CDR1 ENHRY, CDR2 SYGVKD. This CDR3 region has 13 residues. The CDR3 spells CAIRRQTNTEASF. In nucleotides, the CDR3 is TGTGCCATCAGACGGCAGACGAACACTGAAGCTTCCTTT.

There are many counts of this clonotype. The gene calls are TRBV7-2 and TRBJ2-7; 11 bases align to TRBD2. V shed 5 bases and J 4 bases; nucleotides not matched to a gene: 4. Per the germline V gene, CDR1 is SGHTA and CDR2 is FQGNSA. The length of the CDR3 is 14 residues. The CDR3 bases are TGTGCCAGCAGCCGCGGGACTAGCGGTTACGAGCAGTACTTC. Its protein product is CASSRGTSGYEQYF.

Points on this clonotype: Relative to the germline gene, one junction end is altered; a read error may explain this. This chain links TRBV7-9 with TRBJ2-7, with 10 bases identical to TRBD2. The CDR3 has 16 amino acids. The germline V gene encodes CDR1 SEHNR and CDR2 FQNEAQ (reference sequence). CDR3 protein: CAGSLGSGTSVYEQYF. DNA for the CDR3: TGTGCCGGCAGCTTAGGTTCCGGGACTAGCGTATACGAGCAGTACTTC.